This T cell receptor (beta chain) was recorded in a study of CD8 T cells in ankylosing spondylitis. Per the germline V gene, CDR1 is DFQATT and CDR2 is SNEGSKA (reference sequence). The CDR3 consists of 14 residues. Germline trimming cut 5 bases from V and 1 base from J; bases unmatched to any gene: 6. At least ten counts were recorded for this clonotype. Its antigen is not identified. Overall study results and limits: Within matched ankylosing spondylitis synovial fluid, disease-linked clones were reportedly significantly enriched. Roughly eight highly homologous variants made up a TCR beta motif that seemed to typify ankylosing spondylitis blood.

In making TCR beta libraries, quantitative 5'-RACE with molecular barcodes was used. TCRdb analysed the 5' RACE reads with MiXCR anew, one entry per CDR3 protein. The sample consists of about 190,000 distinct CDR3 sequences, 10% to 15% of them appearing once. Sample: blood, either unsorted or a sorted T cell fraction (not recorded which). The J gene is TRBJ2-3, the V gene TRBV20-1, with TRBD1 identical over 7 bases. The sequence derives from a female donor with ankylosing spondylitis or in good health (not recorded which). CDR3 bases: TGCAGTGCTGACCGACAGGGCCGCACAGATACGCAGTATTTT. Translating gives CSADRQGRTDTQYF.